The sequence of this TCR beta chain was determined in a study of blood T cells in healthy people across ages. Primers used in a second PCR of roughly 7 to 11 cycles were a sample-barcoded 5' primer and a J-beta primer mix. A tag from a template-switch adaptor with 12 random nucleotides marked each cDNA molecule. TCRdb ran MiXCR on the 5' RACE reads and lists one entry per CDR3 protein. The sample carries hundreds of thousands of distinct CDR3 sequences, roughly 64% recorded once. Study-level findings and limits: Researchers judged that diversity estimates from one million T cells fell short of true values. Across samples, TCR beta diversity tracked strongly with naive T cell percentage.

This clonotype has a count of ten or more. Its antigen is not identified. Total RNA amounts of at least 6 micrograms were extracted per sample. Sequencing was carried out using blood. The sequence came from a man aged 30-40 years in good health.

The CDR3, as DNA: TGTGCCAGCAGAACCGGGGGGCGAAGAAACATTCAGTACTTC. Translating gives CASRTGGRRNIQYF. This chain connects TRBV27 to TRBJ2-4; TRBD2 might be the D (7 bases). Trimming shortened V by 6 bases and J by 6 bases, and 15 bases separated the two germline ends. CDR1 and CDR2 from the germline V gene are MNHEY and SMNVEV (reference sequence). The CDR3 runs 14 residues.